Given below is one T cell receptor beta chain in context. Antigen unknown. The sample belongs to a study of TIL therapy for anti-PD-1-resistant metastatic lung cancer. Study-wide results and caveats: Many TIL product clones were absent from baseline tumor, suggesting clonal contraction.

The libraries were made with immunoSEQ v3. Survey-level samples got 2 million or so read pairs; deep-level samples got roughly 4.5-6 million. Data came from immunoSEQ multiplex PCR; TCRdb stores just in-frame clones and leaves some out. The sample includes about 6,400 clones, around 69% seen only once; the top ten take around 5.7%. V lost 6 bases, J lost 8 bases, and 9 bases stayed unmatched. Germline assignment: CDR1 SQVTM and CDR2 ANQGSEA. This CDR3 is 15 amino acids long. Described time point: pre-treatment sample, taken before nivolumab and TIL therapy. Pleural nodules or supraclavicular lymph nodes made up most of the excised metastases sampled. Patients were adults with stage 4 NSCLC.

The chain links TRBV29-1 to TRBJ2-4; 14 nucleotides match TRBD2. This sample comprised tumor tissue, obtained at baseline. The receptor was derived from a person between 25 and 79 years old with non-small cell lung cancer. In nucleotides, the CDR3 is TGCAGCGTGGCCGGGACTAGCGGGAGCAGTGACATTCAGTACTTC. The encoded protein is CSVAGTSGSSDIQYF.